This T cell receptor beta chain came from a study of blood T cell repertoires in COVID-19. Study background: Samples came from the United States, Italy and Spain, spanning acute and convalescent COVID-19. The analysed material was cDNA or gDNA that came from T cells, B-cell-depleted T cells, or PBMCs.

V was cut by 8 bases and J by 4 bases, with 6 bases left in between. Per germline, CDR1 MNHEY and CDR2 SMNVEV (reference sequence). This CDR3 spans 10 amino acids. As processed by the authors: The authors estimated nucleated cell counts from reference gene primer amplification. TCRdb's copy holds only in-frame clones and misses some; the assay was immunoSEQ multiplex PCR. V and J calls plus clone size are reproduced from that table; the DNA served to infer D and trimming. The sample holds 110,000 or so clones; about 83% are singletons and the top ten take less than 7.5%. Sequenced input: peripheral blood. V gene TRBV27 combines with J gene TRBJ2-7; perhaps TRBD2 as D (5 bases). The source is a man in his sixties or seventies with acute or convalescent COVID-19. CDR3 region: CASGLYEQYF. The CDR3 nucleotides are TGTGCCAGCGGACTTTACGAGCAGTACTTC.